Listed here are 20 T cell receptor beta chains from one sample, sequenced in a study of blood T cell repertoires in COVID-19. Here immunoSEQ multiplex PCR was the method, and the copy in TCRdb shows in-frame clones only, minus some. The table lists roughly 500,000 clones, roughly nine tenths of them singletons. The sample taken for sequencing was peripheral blood. These receptors all come from a man in his late teens or twenties with COVID-19, enrolled during active disease.

V and J are TRBV19 and TRBJ1-4, with 8 positions matching TRBD1. CDR1 and CDR2 from the germline V gene are LNHDA and SQIVND (reference sequence). The J segment lost 8 bases and the V segment lost 3 bases, leaving 8 bases of the junction unmatched. The CDR3 totals 15 residues. Written as DNA, the CDR3 is TGTGCCAGTAGTATGGACAGGGTAGTTAGCGAAAAACTGTTTTTT. Its translation is CASSMDRVVSEKLFF.

CDR3 nucleotide sequence: TGTGCCAGCAGCCAAAAGACGGGGCCGGGAGCCCAGCATTTT. This encodes CASSQKTGPGAQHF. The V and J genes are TRBV3-1 (or the pseudogene TRBV3-2) and TRBJ1-5; perhaps TRBD1 as D (5 bases). Between the trimmed V and J ends, which lost 2 bases and 11 bases, there was a span of 16 bases. Germline V gene data show CDR1 as LGHDT and CDR2 as YNNKEL (reference sequence). CDR3 length equals 14 residues.

This clone was observed a handful of times. The chain is built from TRBV9 and TRBJ2-7; TRBD2 might be the D (6 bases). Trimming took off 2 bases at V and 3 bases at J, with 15 bases between the two ends. This CDR3 has 15 residues. Germline CDR1 and CDR2: SGDLS and YYNGEE. This chain's CDR3 is CASSVGAGSYYEQYF. CDR3 DNA: TGTGCCAGCAGCGTCGGGGCGGGGTCTTACTACGAGCAGTACTTC.

V usage is TRBV5-8 and J usage is TRBJ1-2; D gene uncertain. The CDR3 extends over 11 amino acids. Germline CDR1 is SGHTS and CDR2 is YDEGEE. Deletions cut 2 bases from V and 6 bases from J, with 5 bases between. This CDR3 is CASSFQDGYTF. CDR3 in DNA: TGTGCCAGCAGCTTTCAGGATGGCTACACCTTC.

The chain links TRBV2 to TRBJ2-6, with TRBD2 as a possible D gene (5 bases). The V and J ends lost 2 bases and 1 base respectively, with 9 bases between them. CDR1 is SNHLY and CDR2 is FYNNEI in the germline V gene. CDR3 size: 16 residues. Here the CDR3 DNA reads TGTGCCAGCAGTGAACATCGGGGATCTGGGGCCAACGTCCTGACTTTC. It yields the protein CASSEHRGSGANVLTF.

The chain couples TRBV27 to TRBJ1-4, with TRBD1 identical over 9 bases. V lost 6 bases to trimming and J lost 10 bases; unmatched junction nucleotides: 21. The CDR3 extends over 18 amino acids. Germline CDR1 MNHEY, CDR2 SMNVEV (reference sequence). The CDR3 coding sequence is TGTGCCAGCAGCGCTAGGGGACAGGGTATAGTGGGGTACGGAAAACTGTTTTTT. Encoded protein: CASSARGQGIVGYGKLFF.

The table lists this clone with a count of one. This chain links TRBV27 with TRBJ1-6; TRBD1 aligns across 9 bases. Germline V gene sequence: CDR1 MNHEY, CDR2 SMNVEV (reference sequence). With 3 bases clipped from V and 9 bases from J, the junction kept 6 bases outside the gene matches. The CDR3 runs 15 residues. The CDR3 is CASSFGDRERSPLHF. Here the CDR3 DNA reads TGTGCCAGCAGTTTTGGGGACAGGGAACGTTCACCCCTCCACTTT.

The chain uses TRBV5-4 and TRBJ2-7, with 8 bases aligning to TRBD1. The CDR3 is made up of 15 amino acids. From germline, CDR1 is SGHNT and CDR2 YYREEE (reference sequence). The V gene end was trimmed by 4 bases and the J gene end by 2 bases; junction bases not matched to a gene: 8. The DNA of the CDR3 is TGTGCCAGCAGCCCCGGGACAGGTAGGGCCTACGAGCAGTACTTC. Translating gives CASSPGTGRAYEQYF.

This chain links TRBV7-9 with TRBJ2-5, with D perhaps matching TRBD2 (7 bases). Germline V gene sequence: CDR1 SEHNR, CDR2 FQNEAQ (reference sequence). Trimming shortened V by 5 bases and J by 7 bases, and 29 bases separated the two germline ends. The CDR3 totals 18 residues. The CDR3 nucleotides read TGTGCCAGCAGCCCCATTGGCGGATACAGGGCCGGCGGGGGGACCCAGTACTTC. Translation gives CASSPIGGYRAGGGTQYF.

The chain recombines TRBV19 with TRBJ2-3, with D uncertain. The CDR3 loop spans 13 amino acids. The germline gives CDR1 LNHDA, CDR2 SQIVND (reference sequence). Trimming shortened V by 7 bases and J by 0 bases, and 8 bases separated the two germline ends. CDR3 protein: CASTSSSTDTQYF. The CDR3 DNA reads TGTGCCAGTACGAGTTCTAGCACAGATACGCAGTATTTT.

J is TRBJ1-5 and V is TRBV19, with 8 bases matching TRBD1. The CDR3 runs to 15 residues. Trimming at V came to 2 bases and at J to 2 bases, leaving 2 bases not matched to a gene. Germline CDR1 LNHDA, CDR2 SQIVND (reference sequence). CDR3 protein: CASSIPQGGNQPQHF. CDR3 coding DNA: TGTGCCAGTAGTATACCACAGGGGGGCAATCAGCCCCAGCATTTT.

V usage is TRBV6-6 and J usage is TRBJ1-5, with D hard to call. V gave up 5 bases and J gave up 0 bases, with 8 bases separating them. The CDR3 extends over 14 amino acids. Germline V lookup: CDR1 MNHNY, CDR2 SVGAGI (reference sequence). CDR3: CASSSRDSNQPQHF. CDR3 DNA: TGTGCCAGCAGTAGTCGAGATAGCAATCAGCCCCAGCATTTT.

Turning to this clone: Other DNA sequences from this sample encode an identical CDR3 as well. V and J are TRBV7-9 and TRBJ1-3; D might be TRBD1 (5 bases). Trimming pared 2 bases from V and 2 bases from J, leaving 7 bases between. Germline CDR1 reads SEHNR; CDR2 reads FQNEAQ (reference sequence). There are 14 residues in the CDR3. CDR3 region: CASSLRGTGNTIYF. The CDR3 DNA follows: TGTGCCAGCAGCTTAAGGGGCACTGGAAACACCATATATTTT.

The rearrangement links TRBV7-9 to TRBJ2-1, with 8 bases fitting TRBD2. The V gene end was trimmed by 5 bases and the J gene end by 8 bases; junction bases not matched to a gene: 8. Germline-derived CDR1 and CDR2 are SEHNR and FQNEAQ (reference sequence). The CDR3 has 14 amino acids. The CDR3 reads CASSPYTTSDEQFF. DNA of the CDR3: TGTGCCAGCAGCCCATATACGACTAGCGATGAGCAGTTCTTC.

The CDR3 loop is CASSSGQGNEKLFF. In nucleotides, the CDR3 is TGTGCCAGCAGCTCCGGACAGGGTAATGAAAAACTGTTTTTT. This chain links TRBV27 with TRBJ1-4; 8 bases agree with TRBD1. The germline CDR1 and CDR2 sequences are MNHEY and SMNVEV (reference sequence). The CDR3 is 14 residues long. With 6 bases clipped from V and 4 bases from J, the junction kept 4 bases outside the gene matches.

Comments on this clone: This sample includes further DNA sequences coding for the same CDR3. The chain links TRBV5-1 to TRBJ1-1; D perhaps matches TRBD1 (6 bases). This CDR3 is 12 amino acids long. The V gene's germline CDR1 is SGHRS and CDR2 YFSETQ. The ends were cut back, 4 bases at V and 4 bases at J, with 8 bases in the middle. The CDR3 is CASSLQGTEAFF. CDR3 in DNA: TGCGCCAGCAGCCTACAGGGCACTGAAGCTTTCTTT.

The chain has TRBV14 and TRBJ2-1; 10 positions agree with TRBD2. Germline V gives CDR1 SGHDN, CDR2 FVKESK. V was clipped by 4 bases and J by 5 bases; unmatched bases: 11. The CDR3 consists of 17 residues. The CDR3 spells CASSPNVGLAVNNEQFF. In DNA form, the CDR3 reads TGTGCCAGCAGCCCGAATGTCGGACTAGCGGTTAACAATGAGCAGTTCTTC.

The rearrangement links TRBV5-1 to TRBJ2-3; a possible D gene is TRBD2 (6 bases). Germline assignment: CDR1 SGHRS and CDR2 YFSETQ. This CDR3 has 13 residues. The germline V and J ends were trimmed by 2 bases and 5 bases, with 9 bases remaining between them. CDR3 amino acids: CASSLDSGDTQYF. The CDR3 nucleotides read TGCGCCAGCAGCTTAGATAGCGGAGATACGCAGTATTTT. Using reference TRBV5-1 and TRBJ2-3 for the parts outside the CDR3, the full variable domain is KAGVTQTPRYLIKTRGQQVTLSCSPISGHRSVSWYQQTPGQGLQFLFEYFSETQRNKGNFPGRFSGRQFSNSRSEMNVSTLELGDSALYLCASSLDSGDTQYFGPGTRLTVL.

The chain has TRBV13 and TRBJ2-1; 7 bases are a match to TRBD1. Looked up from germline, CDR1 is PRHDT and CDR2 is FYEKMQ (reference sequence). The CDR3 runs to 14 residues. Unmatched junction bases numbered 4, after V lost 1 base and J lost 7 bases. The CDR3 protein is CASSLESGQNEQFF. The CDR3 coding sequence is TGTGCCAGCAGCTTAGAATCGGGACAGAATGAGCAGTTCTTC.

This chain uses TRBV11-3 with TRBJ2-3, with 9 bases aligning to TRBD1. Germline V gives CDR1 SGHNT, CDR2 YENEEA. The CDR3 loop spans 15 amino acids. Losses at the gene ends were 7 bases for V and 3 bases for J; bases not matched to a gene: 8. DNA of the CDR3: TGTGCCAGCACCTTTGACAGGGGGGTTACAGATACGCAGTATTTT. This gives the protein CASTFDRGVTDTQYF.